What follows describes a single T cell receptor (beta chain). Its antigen is as yet unknown. Trimming pared 7 bases from V and 4 bases from J, leaving 6 bases between. From germline, CDR1 is SGDLS and CDR2 YYNGEE. The CDR3 contains 11 residues. Axillary draining lymph nodes of breast cancer patients supplied the node samples. MiXCR, applied by TCRdb to the multiplex PCR reads, yields one record per CDR3 protein. The sample includes about 94,000 distinct CDR3 sequences, roughly 28% of them seen just once. The data were taken from a study of breast tumors, draining lymph nodes, adjacent tissues. Overall study findings and caveats: Tumor and nontumor repertoires were significantly more similar in luminal-like than in basal-like breast cancer. Findings are consistent with lymph node origin and intratumoral expansion of most tumor T cells. Tumor repertoires ranked between lymph nodes and nontumor tissue in diversity, with V and J gene preferences. That most tumor T cells come from lymph nodes remained unproven.

The TCR was taken from a female donor with breast cancer. Some clones in this sample may be carry-over from other donors' samples. V is TRBV9 and J is TRBJ2-1; D is unresolved. The sample comprised axillary lymph node tissue. The CDR3: CASENYNEQFF. The CDR3 region has the DNA TGTGCCAGCGAAAATTACAATGAGCAGTTCTTC.